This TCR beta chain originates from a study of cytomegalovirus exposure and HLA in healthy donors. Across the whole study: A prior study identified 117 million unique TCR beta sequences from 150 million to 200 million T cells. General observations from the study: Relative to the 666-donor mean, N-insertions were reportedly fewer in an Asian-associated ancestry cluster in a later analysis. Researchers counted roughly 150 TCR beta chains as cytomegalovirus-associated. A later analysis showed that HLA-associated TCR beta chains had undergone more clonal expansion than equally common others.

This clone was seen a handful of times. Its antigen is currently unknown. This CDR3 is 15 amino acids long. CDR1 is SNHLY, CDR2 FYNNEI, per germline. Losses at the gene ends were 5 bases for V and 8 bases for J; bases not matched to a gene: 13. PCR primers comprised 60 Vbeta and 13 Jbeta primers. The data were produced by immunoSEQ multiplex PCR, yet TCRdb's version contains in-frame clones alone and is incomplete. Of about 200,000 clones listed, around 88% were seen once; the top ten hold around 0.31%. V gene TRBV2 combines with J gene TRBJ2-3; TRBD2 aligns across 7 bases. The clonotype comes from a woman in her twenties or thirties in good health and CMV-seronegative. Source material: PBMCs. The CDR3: CASSRLAVMNATQYF. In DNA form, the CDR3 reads TGTGCCAGCAGTCGACTAGCCGTAATGAATGCTACGCAGTATTTT. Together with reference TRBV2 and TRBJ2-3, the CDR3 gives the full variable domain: EPEVTQTPSHQVTQMGQEVILRCVPISNHLYFYWYRQILGQKVEFLVSFYNNEISEKSEIFDDQFSVERPDGSNFTLKIRSTKLEDSAMYFCASSRLAVMNATQYFGPGTRLTVL.